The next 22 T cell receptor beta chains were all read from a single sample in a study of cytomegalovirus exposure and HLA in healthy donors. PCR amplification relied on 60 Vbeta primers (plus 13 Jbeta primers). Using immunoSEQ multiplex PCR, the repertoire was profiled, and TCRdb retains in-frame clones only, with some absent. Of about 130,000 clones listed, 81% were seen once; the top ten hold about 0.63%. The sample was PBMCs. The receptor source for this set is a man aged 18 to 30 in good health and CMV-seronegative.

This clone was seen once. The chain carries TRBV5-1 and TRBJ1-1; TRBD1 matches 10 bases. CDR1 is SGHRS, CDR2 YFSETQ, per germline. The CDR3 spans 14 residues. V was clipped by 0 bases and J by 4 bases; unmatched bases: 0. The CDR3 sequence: CASSLGTGGTEAFF. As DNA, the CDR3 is TGCGCCAGCAGCTTGGGGACAGGGGGCACTGAAGCTTTCTTT.

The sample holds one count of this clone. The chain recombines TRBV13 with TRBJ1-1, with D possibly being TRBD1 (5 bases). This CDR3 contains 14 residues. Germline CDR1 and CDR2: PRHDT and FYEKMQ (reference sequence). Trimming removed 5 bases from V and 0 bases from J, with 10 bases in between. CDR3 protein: CASSARQLNTEAFF. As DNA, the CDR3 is TGTGCCAGCAGCGCGAGACAGTTGAACACTGAAGCTTTCTTT.

The CDR3 nucleotides are TGCGCCAGCAGCTTAACCGGGTTAATGAACACTGAAGCTTTCTTT. Amino acid sequence: CASSLTGLMNTEAFF. The V and J genes are TRBV5-1 and TRBJ1-1; D unresolved. V lost 2 bases to trimming and J lost 0 bases, with 11 bases between them. This CDR3 region has 15 residues. Germline V lookup: CDR1 SGHRS, CDR2 YFSETQ.

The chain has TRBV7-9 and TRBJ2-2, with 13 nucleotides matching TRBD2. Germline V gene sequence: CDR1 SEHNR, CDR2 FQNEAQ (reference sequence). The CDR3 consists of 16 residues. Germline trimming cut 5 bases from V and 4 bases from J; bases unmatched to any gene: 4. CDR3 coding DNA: TGTGCCAGCAGCATACTAGCGGGGGGGCCCACCGGGGAGCTGTTTTTT. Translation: CASSILAGGPTGELFF.

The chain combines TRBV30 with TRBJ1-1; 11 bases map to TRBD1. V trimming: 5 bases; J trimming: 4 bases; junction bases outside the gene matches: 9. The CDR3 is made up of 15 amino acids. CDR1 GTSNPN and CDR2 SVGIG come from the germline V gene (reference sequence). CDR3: CAWCSRDRGTTEAFF. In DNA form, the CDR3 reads TGTGCCTGGTGTTCCCGGGACAGGGGGACCACTGAAGCTTTCTTT.

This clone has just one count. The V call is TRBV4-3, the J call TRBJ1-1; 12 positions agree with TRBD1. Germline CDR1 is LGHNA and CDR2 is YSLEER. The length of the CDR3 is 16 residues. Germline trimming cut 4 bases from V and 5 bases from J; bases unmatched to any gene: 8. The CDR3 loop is CASSLGTGGAGTEAFF. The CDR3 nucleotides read TGCGCCAGCAGCCTGGGGACAGGGGGCGCAGGTACTGAAGCTTTCTTT.

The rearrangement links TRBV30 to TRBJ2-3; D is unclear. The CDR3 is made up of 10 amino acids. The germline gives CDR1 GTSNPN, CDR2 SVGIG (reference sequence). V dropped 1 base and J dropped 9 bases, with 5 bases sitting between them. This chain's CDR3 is CAWSGPTQYF. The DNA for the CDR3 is TGTGCCTGGAGTGGTCCAACGCAGTATTTT.

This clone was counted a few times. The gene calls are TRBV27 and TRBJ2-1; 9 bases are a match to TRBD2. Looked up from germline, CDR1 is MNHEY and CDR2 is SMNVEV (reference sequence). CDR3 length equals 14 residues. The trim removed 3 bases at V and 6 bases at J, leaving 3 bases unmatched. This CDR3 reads CASSFSGLANEQFF. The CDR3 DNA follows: TGTGCCAGCAGTTTCTCGGGACTAGCCAATGAGCAGTTCTTC.

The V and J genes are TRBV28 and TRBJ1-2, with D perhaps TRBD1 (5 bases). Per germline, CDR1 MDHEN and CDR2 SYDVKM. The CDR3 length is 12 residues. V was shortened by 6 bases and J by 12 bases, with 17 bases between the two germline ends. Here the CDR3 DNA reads TGTGCCAGCAGCCCCCCCCGGGGGGAAAACACCTTC. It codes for CASSPPRGENTF.

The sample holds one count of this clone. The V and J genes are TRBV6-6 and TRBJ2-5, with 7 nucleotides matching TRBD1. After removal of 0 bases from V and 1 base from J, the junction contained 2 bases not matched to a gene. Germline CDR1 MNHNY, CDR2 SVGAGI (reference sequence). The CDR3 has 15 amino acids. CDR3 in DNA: TGTGCCAGCAGTTACTCGGGGACAGCCCAAGAGACCCAGTACTTC. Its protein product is CASSYSGTAQETQYF.

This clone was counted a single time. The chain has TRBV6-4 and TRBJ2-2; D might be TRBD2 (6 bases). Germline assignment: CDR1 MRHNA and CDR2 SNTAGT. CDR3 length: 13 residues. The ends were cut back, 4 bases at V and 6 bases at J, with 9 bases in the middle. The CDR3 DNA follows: TGTGCCAGCAGTGTGGGAGGACCCGGGGAGCTGTTTTTT. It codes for CASSVGGPGELFF.

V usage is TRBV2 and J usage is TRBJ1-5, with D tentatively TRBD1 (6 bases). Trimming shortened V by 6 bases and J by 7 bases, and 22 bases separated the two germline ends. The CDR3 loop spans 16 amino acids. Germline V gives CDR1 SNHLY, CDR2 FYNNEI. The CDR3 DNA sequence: TGTGCCAGCAGGATTGAAGACAGGAGGATCAACCAGCCCCAGCATTTT. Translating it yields CASRIEDRRINQPQHF.

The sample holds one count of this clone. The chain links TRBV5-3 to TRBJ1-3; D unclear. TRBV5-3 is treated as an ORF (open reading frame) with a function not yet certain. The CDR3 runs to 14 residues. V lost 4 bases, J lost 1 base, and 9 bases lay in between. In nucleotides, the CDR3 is TGTGCCAGAAGCCCCCAGGCTTCTGGAAACACCATATATTTT. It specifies CARSPQASGNTIYF.

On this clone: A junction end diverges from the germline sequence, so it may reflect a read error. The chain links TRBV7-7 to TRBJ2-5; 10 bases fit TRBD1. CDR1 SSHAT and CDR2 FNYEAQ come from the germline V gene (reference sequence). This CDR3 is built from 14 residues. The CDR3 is CASSRDRGTETQYF. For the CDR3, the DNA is TGTGCTAGCAGCCGGGACAGGGGTACAGAGACCCAGTACTTC. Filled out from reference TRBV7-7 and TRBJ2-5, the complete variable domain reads GAGVSQSPRYKVTKRGQDVTLRCDPISSHATLYWYQQALGQGPEFLTYFNYEAQPDKSGLPSDRFSAERPEGSISTLTIQRTEQRDSAMYRCASSRDRGTETQYFGPGTRLLVL.

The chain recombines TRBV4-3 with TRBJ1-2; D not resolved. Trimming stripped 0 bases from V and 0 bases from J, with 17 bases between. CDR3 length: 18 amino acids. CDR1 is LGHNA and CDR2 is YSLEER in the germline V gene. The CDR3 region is CASSQDRVRSTPNYGYTF. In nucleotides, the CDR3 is TGCGCCAGCAGCCAAGATCGGGTCCGATCGACCCCTAACTATGGCTACACCTTC.

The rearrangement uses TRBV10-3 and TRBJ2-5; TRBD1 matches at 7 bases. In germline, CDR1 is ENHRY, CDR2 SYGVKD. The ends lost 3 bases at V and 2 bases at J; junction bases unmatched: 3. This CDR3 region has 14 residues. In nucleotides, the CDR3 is TGTGCCATCAGTGATTTGGGACAGCAAGAGACCCAGTACTTC. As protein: CAISDLGQQETQYF.

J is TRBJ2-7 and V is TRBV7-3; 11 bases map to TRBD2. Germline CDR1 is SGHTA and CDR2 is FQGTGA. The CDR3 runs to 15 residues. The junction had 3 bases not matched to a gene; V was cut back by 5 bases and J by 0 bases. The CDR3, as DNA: TGTGCCAGCAGCCCCCTAGCGGGGGGCTCCTACGAGCAGTACTTC. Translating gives CASSPLAGGSYEQYF.

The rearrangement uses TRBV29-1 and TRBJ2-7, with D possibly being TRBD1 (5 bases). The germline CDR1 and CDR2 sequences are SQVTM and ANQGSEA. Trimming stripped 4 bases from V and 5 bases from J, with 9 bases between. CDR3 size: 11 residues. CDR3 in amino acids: CSVGGLDEQYF. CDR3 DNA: TGCAGCGTTGGGGGCTTGGACGAGCAGTACTTC.

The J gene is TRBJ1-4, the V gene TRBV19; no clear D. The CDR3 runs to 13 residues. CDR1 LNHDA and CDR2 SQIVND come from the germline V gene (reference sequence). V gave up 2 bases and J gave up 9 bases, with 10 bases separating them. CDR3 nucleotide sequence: TGTGCCAGTAGTATAACATACGGGAAAAAACTGTTTTTT. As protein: CASSITYGKKLFF.

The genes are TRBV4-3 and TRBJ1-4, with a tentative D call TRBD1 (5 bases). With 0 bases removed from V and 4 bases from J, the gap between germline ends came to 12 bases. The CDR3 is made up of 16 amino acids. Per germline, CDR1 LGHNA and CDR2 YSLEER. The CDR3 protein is CASSQEGWGDNEKLFF. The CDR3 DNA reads TGCGCCAGCAGCCAAGAAGGATGGGGGGATAATGAAAAACTGTTTTTT.

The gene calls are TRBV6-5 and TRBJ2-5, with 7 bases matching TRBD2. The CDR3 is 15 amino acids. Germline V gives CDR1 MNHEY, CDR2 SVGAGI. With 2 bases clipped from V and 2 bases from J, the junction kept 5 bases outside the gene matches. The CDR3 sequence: CASSYGNGGQETQYF. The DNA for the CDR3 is TGTGCCAGCAGTTACGGAAACGGGGGGCAAGAGACCCAGTACTTC.

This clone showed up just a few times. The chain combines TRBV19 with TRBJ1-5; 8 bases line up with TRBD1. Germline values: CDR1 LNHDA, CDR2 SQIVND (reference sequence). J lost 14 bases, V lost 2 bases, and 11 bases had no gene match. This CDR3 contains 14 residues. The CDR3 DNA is TGTGCCAGTAGTATAACCGGGGCCACAGGGGGGAAGCATTTT. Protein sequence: CASSITGATGGKHF.